This T cell receptor beta chain was identified in a study of beta chain features in type 1 diabetes. A CD45RO/CCR7/CD25/CD127/CD95/CD27 panel sorted naive, central memory, regulatory and stem cell-like memory CD4+ cells. Trimming left V 7 bases short and J 6 bases short, with 15 bases between. Germline CDR1 SGHNT, CDR2 YYREEE (reference sequence). This CDR3 region has 13 residues. TCRB transcripts that were expressed got sequenced, as all of the isolated RNA had been reverse transcribed. Clones were read by immunoSEQ multiplex PCR, and TCRdb kept only the in-frame ones, dropping some. The table records approximately 360,000 clones, 10% to 15% of them present only once. Study results and limitations: Using cDNA template may skew counts toward highly expressing activated cells. TCRB CDR3s from Type 1 diabetes patients were moderately but significantly shorter in all four CD4+ subsets. VDJ junctions from patients with type 1 diabetes contained fewer insertions and more deletions.

This clone has only a few counts. Its antigen is unknown. This sequence joins TRBV5-4 and TRBJ2-3; D is possibly TRBD1 (6 bases). This clonotype originated in a woman between 18 and 29 years old with type 1 diabetes. The sequenced material came from naive CD4+ T cells from blood. The CDR3 loop is CASARQEGDTQYF. The CDR3 bases are TGTGCCAGCGCTCGACAGGAAGGGGATACGCAGTATTTT.